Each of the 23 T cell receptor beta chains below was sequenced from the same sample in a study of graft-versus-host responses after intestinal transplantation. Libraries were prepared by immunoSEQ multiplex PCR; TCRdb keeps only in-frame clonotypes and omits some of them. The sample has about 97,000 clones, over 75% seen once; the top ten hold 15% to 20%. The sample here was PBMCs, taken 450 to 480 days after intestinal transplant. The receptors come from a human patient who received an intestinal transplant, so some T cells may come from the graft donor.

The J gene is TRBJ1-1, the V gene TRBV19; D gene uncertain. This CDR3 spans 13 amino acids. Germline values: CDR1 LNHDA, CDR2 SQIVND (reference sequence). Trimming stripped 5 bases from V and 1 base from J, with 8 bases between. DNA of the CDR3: TGTGCCAGTAGTGCCTGGTCGAACACTGAAGCTTTCTTT. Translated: CASSAWSNTEAFF.

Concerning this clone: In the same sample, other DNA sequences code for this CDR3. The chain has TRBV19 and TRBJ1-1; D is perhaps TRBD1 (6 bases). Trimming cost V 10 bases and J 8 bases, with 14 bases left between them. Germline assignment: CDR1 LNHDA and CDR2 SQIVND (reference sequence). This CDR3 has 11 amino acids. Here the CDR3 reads CATSTGLEAFF. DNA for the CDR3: TGTGCCACCTCGACAGGCCTCGAAGCTTTCTTT.

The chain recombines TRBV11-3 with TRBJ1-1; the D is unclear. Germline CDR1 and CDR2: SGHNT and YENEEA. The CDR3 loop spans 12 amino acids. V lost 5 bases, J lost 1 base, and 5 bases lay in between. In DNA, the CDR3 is TGTGCCAGCAGCCCCGGGAACACTGAAGCTTTCTTT. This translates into CASSPGNTEAFF.

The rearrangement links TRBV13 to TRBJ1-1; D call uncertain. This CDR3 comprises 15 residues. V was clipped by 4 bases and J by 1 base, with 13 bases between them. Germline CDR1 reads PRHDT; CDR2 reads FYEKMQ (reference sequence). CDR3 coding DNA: TGTGCCAGCAGCTCATCACCGAGCGCGAACACTGAAGCTTTCTTT. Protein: CASSSSPSANTEAFF.

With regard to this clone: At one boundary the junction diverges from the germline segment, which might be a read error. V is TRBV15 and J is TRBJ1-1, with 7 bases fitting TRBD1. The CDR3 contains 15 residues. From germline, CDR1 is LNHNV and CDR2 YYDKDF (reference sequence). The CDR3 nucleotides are TGTGCCGCCAGCAGACACCGACAGGGGAACACTGAAGCTTTCTTT. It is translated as CAASRHRQGNTEAFF.

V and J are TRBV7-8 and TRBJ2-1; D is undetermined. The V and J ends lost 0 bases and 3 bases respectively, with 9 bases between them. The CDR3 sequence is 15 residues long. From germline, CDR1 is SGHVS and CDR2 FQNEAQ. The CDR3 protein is CASSLALRHYNEQFF. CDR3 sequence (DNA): TGTGCCAGCAGCTTAGCACTTCGGCACTACAATGAGCAGTTCTTC.

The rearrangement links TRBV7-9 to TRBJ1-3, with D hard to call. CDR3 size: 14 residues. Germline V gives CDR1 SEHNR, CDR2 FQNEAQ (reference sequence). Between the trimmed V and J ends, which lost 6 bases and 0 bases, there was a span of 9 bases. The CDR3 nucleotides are TGTGCCAGCAGGAATGCGAGCTCTGGAAACACCATATATTTT. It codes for CASRNASSGNTIYF.

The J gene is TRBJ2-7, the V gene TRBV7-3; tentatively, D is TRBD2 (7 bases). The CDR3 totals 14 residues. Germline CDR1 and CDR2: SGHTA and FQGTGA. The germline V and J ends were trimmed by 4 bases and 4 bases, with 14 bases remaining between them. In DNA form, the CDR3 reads TGTGCCAGCAGCTGGGGCGGGGGCCCGTACGAGCAGTACTTC. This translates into CASSWGGGPYEQYF.

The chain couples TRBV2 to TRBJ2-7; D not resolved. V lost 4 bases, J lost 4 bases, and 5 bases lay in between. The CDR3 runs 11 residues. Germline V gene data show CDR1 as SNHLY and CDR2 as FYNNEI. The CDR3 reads CASSAWYEQYF. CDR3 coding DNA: TGTGCCAGCAGTGCGTGGTACGAGCAGTACTTC.

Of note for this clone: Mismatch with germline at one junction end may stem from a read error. The CDR3 coding sequence is TGTGCTAGCAGCCGAGGGGTTGCGGGGGGAACCCAAGAGACCCAGTACTTC. It specifies CASSRGVAGGTQETQYF. The chain recombines TRBV7-7 with TRBJ2-5; 8 bases are a match to TRBD2. The CDR3 totals 17 residues. Germline V gene lookup returns CDR1 SSHAT and CDR2 FNYEAQ (reference sequence). Full variable domain (outside the CDR3, taken from reference TRBV7-7 and TRBJ2-5): GAGVSQSPRYKVTKRGQDVTLRCDPISSHATLYWYQQALGQGPEFLTYFNYEAQPDKSGLPSDRFSAERPEGSISTLTIQRTEQRDSAMYRCASSRGVAGGTQETQYFGPGTRLLVL.

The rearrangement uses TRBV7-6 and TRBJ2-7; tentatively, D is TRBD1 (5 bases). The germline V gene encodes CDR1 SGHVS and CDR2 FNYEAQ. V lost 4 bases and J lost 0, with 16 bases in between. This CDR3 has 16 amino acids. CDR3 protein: CASSSPRDSSSYEQYF. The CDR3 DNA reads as TGTGCCAGCAGCTCGCCCCGCGACAGTAGCTCCTACGAGCAGTACTTC. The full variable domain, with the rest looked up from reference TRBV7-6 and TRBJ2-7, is GAGVSQSPRYKVTKRGQDVALRCDPISGHVSLYWYRQALGQGPEFLTYFNYEAQQDKSGLPNDRFSAERPEGSISTLTIQRTEQRDSAMYRCASSSPRDSSSYEQYFGPGTRLTVT.

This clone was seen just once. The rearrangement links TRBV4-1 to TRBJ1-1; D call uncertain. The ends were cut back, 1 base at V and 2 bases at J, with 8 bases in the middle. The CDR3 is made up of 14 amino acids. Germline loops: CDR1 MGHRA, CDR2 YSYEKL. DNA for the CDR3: TGCGCCAGCAGCCAAGCTGGGGAAAACACTGAAGCTTTCTTT. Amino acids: CASSQAGENTEAFF.

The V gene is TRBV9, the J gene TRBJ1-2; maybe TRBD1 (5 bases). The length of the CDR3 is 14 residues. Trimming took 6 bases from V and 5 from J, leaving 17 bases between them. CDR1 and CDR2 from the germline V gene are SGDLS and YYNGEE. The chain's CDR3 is CASTPWDLGYGYTF. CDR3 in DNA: TGTGCCAGCACCCCGTGGGACCTGGGGTATGGCTACACCTTC. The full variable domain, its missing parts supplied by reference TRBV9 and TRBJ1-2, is DSGVTQTPKHLITATGQRVTLRCSPRSGDLSVYWYQQSLDQGLQFLIQYYNGEERAKGNILERFSAQQFPDLHSELNLSSLELGDSALYFCASTPWDLGYGYTFGSGTRLTVV.

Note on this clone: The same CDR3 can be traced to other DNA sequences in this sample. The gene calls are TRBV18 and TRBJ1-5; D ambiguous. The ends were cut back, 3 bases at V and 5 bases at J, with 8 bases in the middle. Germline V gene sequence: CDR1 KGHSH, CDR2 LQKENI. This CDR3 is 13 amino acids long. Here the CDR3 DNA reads TGTGCCAGCTCACCCGGCCGCGATCAGCCCCAGCATTTT. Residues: CASSPGRDQPQHF.

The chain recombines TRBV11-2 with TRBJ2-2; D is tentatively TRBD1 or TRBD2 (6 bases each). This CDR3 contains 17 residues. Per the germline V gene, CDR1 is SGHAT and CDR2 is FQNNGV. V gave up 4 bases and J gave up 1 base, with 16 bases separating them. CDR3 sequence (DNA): TGTGCCAGCAGCTCGCCTCCGGGGGCCTGGAACACCGGGGAGCTGTTTTTT. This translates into CASSSPPGAWNTGELFF.

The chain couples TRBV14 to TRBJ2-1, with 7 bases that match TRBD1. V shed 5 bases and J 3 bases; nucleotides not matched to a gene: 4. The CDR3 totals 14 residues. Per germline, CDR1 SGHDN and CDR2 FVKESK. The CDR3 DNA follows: TGTGCCAGCAGCGCCAGGGGGAGCTACAATGAGCAGTTCTTC. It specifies CASSARGSYNEQFF.

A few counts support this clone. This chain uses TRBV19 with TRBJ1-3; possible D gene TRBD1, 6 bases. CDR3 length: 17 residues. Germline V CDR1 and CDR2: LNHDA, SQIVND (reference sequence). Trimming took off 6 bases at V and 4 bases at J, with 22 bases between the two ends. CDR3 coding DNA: TGTGCCAGTAGCCTTATGGACAGTCTCAGCTCCGGAAACACCATATATTTT. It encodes CASSLMDSLSSGNTIYF.

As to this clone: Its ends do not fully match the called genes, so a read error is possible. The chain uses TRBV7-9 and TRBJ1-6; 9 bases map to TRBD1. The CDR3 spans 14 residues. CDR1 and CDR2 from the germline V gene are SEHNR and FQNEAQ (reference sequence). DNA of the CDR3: TGTGCCAGCAGCTTCGGACAGGGGCCCTCACCCCCCCACTTT. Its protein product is CASSFGQGPSPPHF.

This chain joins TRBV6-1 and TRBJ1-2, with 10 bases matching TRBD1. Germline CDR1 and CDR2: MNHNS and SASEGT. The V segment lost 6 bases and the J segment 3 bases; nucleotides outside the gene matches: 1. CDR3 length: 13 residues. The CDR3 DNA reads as TGTGCCAGCAGGACAGGGGGCCACTATGGCTACACCTTC. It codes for CASRTGGHYGYTF.

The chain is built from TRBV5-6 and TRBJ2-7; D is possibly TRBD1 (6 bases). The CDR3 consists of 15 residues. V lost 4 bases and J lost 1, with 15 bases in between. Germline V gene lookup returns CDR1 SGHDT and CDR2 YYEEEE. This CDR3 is CASSQTGHPSYEQYF. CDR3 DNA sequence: TGTGCCAGCAGCCAGACGGGACATCCATCCTACGAGCAGTACTTC.

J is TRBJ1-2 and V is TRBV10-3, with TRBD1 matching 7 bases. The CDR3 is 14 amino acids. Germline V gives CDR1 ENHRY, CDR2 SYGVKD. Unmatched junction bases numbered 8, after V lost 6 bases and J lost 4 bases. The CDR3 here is CAIRGPDRAYGYTF. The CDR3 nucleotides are TGTGCCATCAGGGGTCCCGACAGGGCCTATGGCTACACCTTC.

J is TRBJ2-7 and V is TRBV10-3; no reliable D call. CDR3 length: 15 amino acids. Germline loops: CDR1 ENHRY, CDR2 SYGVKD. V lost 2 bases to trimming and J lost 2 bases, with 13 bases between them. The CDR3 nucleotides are TGTGCCATCAGTGAGCCACCTTACGGAACCTACGAGCAGTACTTC. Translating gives CAISEPPYGTYEQYF.

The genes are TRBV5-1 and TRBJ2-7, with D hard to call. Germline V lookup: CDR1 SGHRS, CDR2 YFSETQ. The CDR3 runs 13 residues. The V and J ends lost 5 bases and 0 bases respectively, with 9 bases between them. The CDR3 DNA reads TGCGCCAGCAGGATGGGCAGCTCCTACGAGCAGTACTTC. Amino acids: CASRMGSSYEQYF.